The 9 T cell receptor beta chains below come from one sample, sequenced in a study of blood T cell repertoires in COVID-19. The method was immunoSEQ multiplex PCR; TCRdb's version includes in-frame clones alone and lacks a portion of them. The repertoire holds 150,000 to 200,000 clones, approximately 84% seen once, with approximately 2.5% in the top ten. Sequencing was carried out using peripheral blood. These receptors came from a human donor with acute or convalescent COVID-19. The donor label of this sample is uncertain.

The chain is built from TRBV7-2 and TRBJ1-2, with D maybe TRBD1 (6 bases). Trimming took 4 bases from V and 6 from J, leaving 18 bases between them. Germline loops: CDR1 SGHTA, CDR2 FQGNSA. This CDR3 has 15 amino acids. The CDR3 sequence is CASSSAGGARNGYTF. CDR3 DNA: TGTGCCAGCAGCTCCGCGGGGGGCGCAAGGAATGGCTACACCTTC.

This rearrangement joins TRBV6-5 to TRBJ1-5; D is unclear. The CDR3 totals 13 residues. V dropped 5 bases and J dropped 4 bases, with 9 bases sitting between them. The germline V gene has CDR1 MNHEY and CDR2 SVGAGI. CDR3 sequence reads: CASSLQRNQPQHF. DNA of the CDR3: TGTGCCAGCAGTCTACAGAGAAATCAGCCCCAGCATTTT.

The rearrangement links TRBV6-5 to TRBJ2-1; 11 nucleotides align to TRBD2. Germline V lookup: CDR1 MNHEY, CDR2 SVGAGI. Germline trimming cut 6 bases from V and 4 bases from J; bases unmatched to any gene: 2. The CDR3 has 14 amino acids. The CDR3 reads CASRGLAEYNEQFF. The CDR3 bases are TGTGCCAGCAGGGGACTAGCGGAGTACAATGAGCAGTTCTTC.

The rearrangement joins TRBV19 to TRBJ1-2, with 10 positions matching TRBD1. The CDR3 runs 16 residues. V shed 5 bases, J shed 6 bases, and the junction held 12 bases outside the gene matches. Germline loops: CDR1 LNHDA, CDR2 SQIVND (reference sequence). CDR3 in DNA: TGTGCCAGTAGTTCAGGAAGCCTGGGACAGGGGAATGGCTACACCTTC. Protein product: CASSSGSLGQGNGYTF.

The chain carries TRBV30 and TRBJ1-4; no clear D gene. The CDR3 loop spans 13 amino acids. Germline-derived CDR1 and CDR2 are GTSNPN and SVGIG (reference sequence). The V and J ends lost 3 bases and 8 bases respectively, with 13 bases between them. CDR3 residues: CAWRWQEAEKLFF. CDR3 sequence (DNA): TGTGCCTGGAGGTGGCAGGAAGCCGAAAAACTGTTTTTT.

This clone is a singleton in its sample. The V and J genes are TRBV4-1 and TRBJ2-1, with 9 bases aligning to TRBD2. The germline V gene encodes CDR1 MGHRA and CDR2 YSYEKL. Losses at the gene ends were 2 bases for V and 1 base for J; bases not matched to a gene: 6. This CDR3 comprises 17 residues. Here the CDR3 reads CASSQWGAGGSYNEQFF. CDR3 coding DNA: TGCGCCAGCAGCCAATGGGGAGCGGGGGGTTCCTACAATGAGCAGTTCTTC.

The chain uses TRBV12-5 and TRBJ1-6; the D is unclear. The ends were cut back, 2 bases at V and 5 bases at J, with 4 bases in the middle. The germline CDR1 and CDR2 sequences are LGHNT and FRNRAP. The CDR3 length is 13 residues. This chain's CDR3 is CASGLQNNSPLHF. The CDR3, as DNA: TGTGCTAGTGGTTTGCAAAATAATTCACCCCTCCACTTT.

The genes are TRBV7-3 and TRBJ2-5; TRBD2 matches at 8 bases. Trimming cost V 5 bases and J 2 bases; bases outside gene matches: 7. The V gene's germline CDR1 is SGHTA and CDR2 FQGTGA. The length of the CDR3 is 15 residues. The DNA for the CDR3 is TGTGCCAGCAGCCCAGGGGCGGGAGGTCAAGAGACCCAGTACTTC. Translating it yields CASSPGAGGQETQYF.

The chain uses TRBV28 and TRBJ2-4; D might be TRBD1 (5 bases). This CDR3 comprises 17 residues. Germline V lookup: CDR1 MDHEN, CDR2 SYDVKM. Trimming shortened V by 0 bases and J by 0 bases, and 12 bases separated the two germline ends. CDR3 sequence (DNA): TGTGCCAGCAGTTTATGGGGGCAGGACCTAGCCAAAAACATTCAGTACTTC. Residues: CASSLWGQDLAKNIQYF.